Each of the 24 T cell receptor beta chains below was sequenced from the same sample in a study of shared T cell receptors in the human thymus. Profiling relied on immunoSEQ multiplex PCR, and the TCRdb table lists in-frame clones only, not all of them. The table has around 730,000 clones, around 85% seen once; the top ten hold around 0.0094%. The data were also submitted as part of a second study, on human thymus T cells.

The sample consisted of thymocytes. These receptors were obtained from a girl under three years old with a congenital heart defect.

This clone showed up just a few times. The chain links TRBV4-3 to TRBJ1-4; D uncertain. Looked up from germline, CDR1 is LGHNA and CDR2 is YSLEER. The CDR3 spans 17 residues. V lost 0 bases and J 0 bases, leaving 11 bases between the germline ends. CDR3 sequence reads: CASSQDGLPATNEKLFF. The CDR3 nucleotides read TGCGCCAGCAGCCAAGATGGCTTACCCGCAACTAATGAAAAACTGTTTTTT.

CDR3 nucleotides: TGTGCCAGCAGCGTAGAGACTAGCGGCACAGATACGCAGTATTTT. Translated: CASSVETSGTDTQYF. The V and J genes are TRBV9 and TRBJ2-3; 8 bases fit TRBD2. The CDR3 is made up of 15 amino acids. The V segment lost 0 bases and the J segment 1 base; nucleotides outside the gene matches: 1. Germline loops: CDR1 SGDLS, CDR2 YYNGEE.

This clone has only one observation. The rearrangement joins TRBV6-1 to TRBJ2-7; D is unclear. With 2 bases removed from V and 5 bases from J, the gap between germline ends came to 7 bases. Germline CDR1 reads MNHNS; CDR2 reads SASEGT. The CDR3 has 12 amino acids. DNA of the CDR3: TGTGCCAGCAGTGAAACGAGGCACGAGCAGTACTTC. Protein product: CASSETRHEQYF.

This clone was counted between two and nine times. The chain joins TRBV6-1 to TRBJ2-1, with D possibly TRBD1 on 6 matching bases. With 7 bases removed from V and 2 bases from J, the gap between germline ends came to 15 bases. Germline V gene lookup returns CDR1 MNHNS and CDR2 SASEGT. The length of the CDR3 is 15 residues. The CDR3 DNA reads TGTGCCAGCACCTACAGGGAAAATCCCTACAATGAGCAGTTCTTC. Amino acids: CASTYRENPYNEQFF.

The table lists this clone with a few counts. The V call is TRBV19, the J call TRBJ1-2, with D possibly being TRBD1 (6 bases). Trimming took 10 bases from V and 6 from J, leaving 18 bases between them. This CDR3 spans 13 amino acids. The germline gives CDR1 LNHDA, CDR2 SQIVND (reference sequence). The CDR3 coding sequence is TGTGCCACCCACCCCAGGGGAAGCCATGGCTACACCTTC. Its protein is CATHPRGSHGYTF. Filled out from reference TRBV19 and TRBJ1-2, the complete variable domain reads DGGITQSPKYLFRKEGQNVTLSCEQNLNHDAMYWYRQDPGQGLRLIYYSQIVNDFQKGDIAEGYSVSREKKESFPLTVTSAQKNPTAFYLCATHPRGSHGYTFGSGTRLTVV.

CDR3 in amino acids: CASSRYRGSNEKLFF. The CDR3 nucleotides read TGCGCCAGCAGTAGATACAGGGGAAGTAATGAAAAACTGTTTTTT. This chain uses TRBV10-1 with TRBJ1-4, with TRBD1 matching 7 bases. This CDR3 region has 15 residues. Germline lookup yields CDR1 WNHNN and CDR2 SYGVQD (reference sequence). V lost 5 bases, J lost 4 bases, and 7 bases stayed unmatched.

The gene calls are TRBV27 and TRBJ2-7; TRBD1 is a possible D gene (6 bases). The V end lost 7 bases, the J end lost 0 bases, and 13 bases lay between the germline ends. CDR1 is MNHEY, CDR2 SMNVEV, per germline (reference sequence). The CDR3 has 14 residues. The CDR3 reads CASKVTGSSYEQYF. In DNA form, the CDR3 reads TGTGCCAGCAAAGTTACAGGGAGCTCCTACGAGCAGTACTTC.

The chain recombines TRBV2 with TRBJ1-1; 7 bases are a match to TRBD1. Germline values: CDR1 SNHLY, CDR2 FYNNEI. CDR3 length: 11 amino acids. V lost 9 bases to trimming and J lost 7 bases; unmatched junction nucleotides: 5. In nucleotides, the CDR3 is TGTGCCAGACAGGGGTTCGGTGAAGCTTTCTTT. It specifies CARQGFGEAFF.

The gene calls are TRBV7-2 and TRBJ1-1; D perhaps matches TRBD1 (5 bases). V was shortened by 6 bases and J by 2 bases, with 10 bases between the two germline ends. The germline V gene has CDR1 SGHTA and CDR2 FQGNSA. The CDR3 length is 13 residues. The chain's CDR3 is CASRMTENTEAFF. The CDR3, as DNA: TGTGCCAGCAGAATGACAGAAAACACTGAAGCTTTCTTT.

The chain links TRBV4-3 to TRBJ1-1; TRBD1 matches at 8 bases. The CDR3 consists of 18 residues. Germline CDR1 and CDR2: LGHNA and YSLEER. Trimming at V came to 1 base and at J to 3 bases, leaving 13 bases not matched to a gene. The CDR3: CASSQGAGGPRRDTEAFF. The DNA for the CDR3 is TGCGCCAGCAGCCAAGGCGCAGGGGGCCCCCGGAGGGACACTGAAGCTTTCTTT.

The chain recombines TRBV19 with TRBJ1-2; perhaps TRBD1 as D (5 bases). Germline CDR1 is LNHDA and CDR2 is SQIVND (reference sequence). The CDR3 has 17 residues. Trimming removed 3 bases from V and 4 bases from J, with 21 bases in between. CDR3 nucleotide sequence: TGTGCCAGTAGTATTTACCCGGGACTCCCCGAGGGCTATGGCTACACCTTC. Translated, it gives CASSIYPGLPEGYGYTF.

This clone has just one count. The V and J genes are TRBV28 and TRBJ2-7; perhaps TRBD1 as D (6 bases). This CDR3 has 15 amino acids. Trimming took off 0 bases at V and 5 bases at J, with 14 bases between the two ends. Germline values: CDR1 MDHEN, CDR2 SYDVKM. In DNA, the CDR3 is TGTGCCAGCAGTTTATGGGGGGCGCCCAGGAACGAGCAGTACTTC. Its translation is CASSLWGAPRNEQYF.

The rearrangement uses TRBV27 and TRBJ2-5, with 14 bases lining up with TRBD2. Germline V CDR1 and CDR2: MNHEY, SMNVEV (reference sequence). The V and J ends lost 5 bases and 5 bases, in that order; junction bases with no gene match: 10. The CDR3 is 17 residues long. As DNA, the CDR3 is TGTGCCAGCAGTCCACGGACTAGCGGGGGGACATGGGAGACCCAGTACTTC. Translation gives CASSPRTSGGTWETQYF.

The chain uses TRBV29-1 and TRBJ2-3; TRBD2 matches at 15 bases. Germline CDR1 is SQVTM and CDR2 is ANQGSEA. J lost 3 bases, V lost 5 bases, and 9 bases had no gene match. The length of the CDR3 is 17 residues. DNA of the CDR3: TGCAGCGTTAAACCGGGACTAGCGGGGGGCGGGACAGATACGCAGTATTTT. The encoded protein is CSVKPGLAGGGTDTQYF.

This chain links TRBV30 with TRBJ2-5; 9 bases are a match to TRBD1. V trimming: 7 bases; J trimming: 3 bases; junction bases outside the gene matches: 3. Germline V gives CDR1 GTSNPN, CDR2 SVGIG (reference sequence). This CDR3 spans 12 amino acids. The CDR3 spells CAYDRGEETQYF. In DNA form, the CDR3 reads TGTGCCTATGACAGGGGGGAAGAGACCCAGTACTTC. Drawing the rest from reference TRBV30 and TRBJ2-5, the complete variable domain is SQTIHQWPATLVQPVGSPLSLECTVEGTSNPNLYWYRQAAGRGLQLLFYSVGIGQISSEVPQNLSASRPQDRQFILSSKKLLLSDSGFYLCAYDRGEETQYFGPGTRLLVL.

This chain connects TRBV28 to TRBJ1-2; 8 bases match TRBD1. CDR3 length: 12 amino acids. Losses at the gene ends were 5 bases for V and 6 bases for J; bases not matched to a gene: 2. Germline CDR1 is MDHEN and CDR2 is SYDVKM. The CDR3: CASSETGDGYTF. The DNA of the CDR3 is TGTGCCAGCAGTGAGACAGGGGATGGCTACACCTTC.

V is TRBV2 and J is TRBJ1-2; the D gene is possibly TRBD1 (5 bases). V was trimmed by 6 bases and J by 5 bases, leaving 19 bases between them. Germline V lookup: CDR1 SNHLY, CDR2 FYNNEI. The CDR3 covers 15 residues. CDR3 nucleotide sequence: TGTGCCAGCAGCGCTCCGGGCACCGGGGGATATGGCTACACCTTC. As protein: CASSAPGTGGYGYTF.

The chain links TRBV7-9 to TRBJ1-1, with 10 bases identical to TRBD1. The CDR3 runs 15 residues. V shed 5 bases and J 4 bases; nucleotides not matched to a gene: 7. The germline CDR1 and CDR2 sequences are SEHNR and FQNEAQ (reference sequence). The CDR3 region is CASSPSDRGSTEAFF. The CDR3 DNA sequence: TGTGCCAGCAGCCCTTCGGACAGGGGGAGCACTGAAGCTTTCTTT.

The V call is TRBV2, the J call TRBJ1-4; 7 positions match TRBD1. With 7 bases clipped from V and 5 bases from J, the junction kept 10 bases outside the gene matches. There are 15 residues in the CDR3. Germline CDR1 SNHLY, CDR2 FYNNEI. For the CDR3, the DNA is TGTGCCAGCAACCTCCGGACAGGACTAAATGAAAAACTGTTTTTT. This codes for CASNLRTGLNEKLFF.

This chain uses TRBV5-1 with TRBJ1-1; 8 bases match TRBD1. The length of the CDR3 is 15 residues. Germline V gene lookup returns CDR1 SGHRS and CDR2 YFSETQ. V shed 0 bases and J 3 bases; nucleotides not matched to a gene: 4. CDR3 in DNA: TGCGCCAGCAGCTTGGACAGGGGGATAGACACTGAAGCTTTCTTT. Its protein product is CASSLDRGIDTEAFF.

The rearrangement joins TRBV6-1 to TRBJ2-5; a possible D gene is TRBD1 (5 bases). The CDR3 runs to 13 residues. Germline CDR1 MNHNS, CDR2 SASEGT. Between the trimmed V and J ends, which lost 7 bases and 5 bases, there was a span of 14 bases. CDR3 residues: CASKGRRQETQYF. The CDR3 bases are TGTGCCAGCAAGGGAAGACGACAGGAGACCCAGTACTTC.

The chain recombines TRBV5-6 with TRBJ1-2; 9 positions agree with TRBD1. Germline-derived CDR1 and CDR2 are SGHDT and YYEEEE. This CDR3 comprises 14 residues. V was pared by 6 bases and J by 6 bases, with 9 bases of the junction left unmatched. The CDR3 nucleotides are TGTGCCAGCACCCCCACTGGGACAGGGCATGGCTACACCTTC. Its protein is CASTPTGTGHGYTF.

V is TRBV6-1 and J is TRBJ1-1; TRBD1 is a possible D gene (5 bases). V dropped 10 bases and J dropped 1 base, with 16 bases sitting between them. The germline gives CDR1 MNHNS, CDR2 SASEGT. This CDR3 contains 14 residues. The DNA for the CDR3 is TGTGCCACTCCTAAGGGGCGCCGGAACACTGAAGCTTTCTTT. Residues: CATPKGRRNTEAFF.

The V and J genes are TRBV6-5 and TRBJ2-3, with D possibly being TRBD1 (6 bases). The V gene lost 5 bases and the J gene lost 5 bases, with 17 bases spanning the gap. The CDR3 totals 15 residues. Germline V CDR1 and CDR2: MNHEY, SVGAGI. CDR3 sequence reads: CASSPQTRDKDTQYF. The CDR3 DNA reads TGTGCCAGCAGTCCCCAAACCCGGGACAAAGATACGCAGTATTTT.